This TCR beta chain is from a study of T cell responses to AZD1222 COVID-19 vaccine. Study findings and constraints: Nearly half of unique spike-specific TCRs reportedly avoided B.1.351 and B.1.1.7 mutated regions. White British donors predominated, females outnumbered males, and clonal diversity was possibly underestimated. Spike regions recognized by vaccine-associated CD4 TCRs spanned the protein, led by 160-218 and 743-854. The study identified only six AZD1222 recipients as seropositive at baseline.

Turning to this clone: The target antigen is unknown.

CDR1 and CDR2 (germline): SGHAT, FQNNGV. Germline trimming cut 6 bases from V and 2 bases from J; bases unmatched to any gene: 7. The CDR3 spans 15 residues. Sequenced by immunoSEQ multiplex PCR; TCRdb stores in-frame clones only, minus some. In the table there are just under 150,000 clones, about 86% of which are singletons. This sequence originates from an adult who received the AZD1222 COVID-19 vaccine. This specimen consisted of peripheral blood, obtained 28 days after the second AZD1222 dose. The V call is TRBV11-2, the J call TRBJ2-7, with 10 bases that match TRBD1. The chain's CDR3 is CASSSRGTGAYEQYF. The CDR3 nucleotides are TGTGCCAGCAGTTCTAGGGGGACAGGGGCCTACGAGCAGTACTTC.